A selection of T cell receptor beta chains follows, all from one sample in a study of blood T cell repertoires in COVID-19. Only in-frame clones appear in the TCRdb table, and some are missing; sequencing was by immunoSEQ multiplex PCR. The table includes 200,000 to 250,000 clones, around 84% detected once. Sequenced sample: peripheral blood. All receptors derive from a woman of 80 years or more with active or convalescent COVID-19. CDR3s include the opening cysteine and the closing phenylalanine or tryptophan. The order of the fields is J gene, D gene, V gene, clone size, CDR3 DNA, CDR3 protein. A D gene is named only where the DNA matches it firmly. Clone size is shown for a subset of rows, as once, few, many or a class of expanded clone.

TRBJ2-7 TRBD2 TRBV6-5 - TGTGCCAGCACCCTCGGGTCTAGCGGCTCCTACGAGCAGTACTTC CASTLGSSGSYEQYF
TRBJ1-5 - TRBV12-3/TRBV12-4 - TGTGCCAGCAGTTCAGGGTTCAATCAGCCCCAGCATTTT CASSSGFNQPQHF
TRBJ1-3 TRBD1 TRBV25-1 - TGTGCCAGCAGTGACAGGGGGCGCACCATATATTTT CASSDRGRTIYF
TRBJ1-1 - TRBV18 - TGTGCCAGCTCACCAGTGAACAGATACACTGAAGCTTTCTTT CASSPVNRYTEAFF
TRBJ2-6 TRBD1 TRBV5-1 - TGCGCCAGCAGCTCCCCCTTTGGGACAGGGCCCGGATTAGAGGTCTCTGGGGCCAACGTCCTGACTTTC CASSSPFGTGPGLEVSGANVLTF
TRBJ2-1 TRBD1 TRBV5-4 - TGTGCCAGCAGCTTAGGGACAGGGCCCTACAATGAGCAGTTCTTC CASSLGTGPYNEQFF
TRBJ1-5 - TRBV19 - TGTGCCAGTACCGAAGGGGATCAGCCCCAGCATTTT CASTEGDQPQHF
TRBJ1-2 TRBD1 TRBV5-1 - TGCGCCAGCAGCGGAGCCGGGACAGAAAATAACTATGGCTACACCTTC CASSGAGTENNYGYTF
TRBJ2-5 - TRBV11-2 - TGTGCCAGCAGCTTGACTCCGAGGGGGCAAGAGACCCAGTACTTC CASSLTPRGQETQYF
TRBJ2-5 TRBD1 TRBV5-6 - TGTGCCAGCAGCTCGGGACAGAAAGAGACCCAGTACTTC CASSSGQKETQYF
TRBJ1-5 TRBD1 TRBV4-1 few TGCGCCAGCAGTCTACGACAGGGCGGGCAGCCCCAGCATTTT CASSLRQGGQPQHF
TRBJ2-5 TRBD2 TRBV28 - TGTGCCCGCAGTTTGCCGGGACTAGCGGGAAAAGAGACCCAGTACTTC CARSLPGLAGKETQYF
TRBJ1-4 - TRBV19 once TGTGCCAGTAGTGACGGACGAAGGGGTGAAAAACTGTTTTTT CASSDGRRGEKLFF
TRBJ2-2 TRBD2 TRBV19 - TGTGCCAGTAGTGTGGGACTAGCGGGTCTAACCGGGGAGCTGTTTTTT CASSVGLAGLTGELFF
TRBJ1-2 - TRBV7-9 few TGTGCCAGCAGCTTAGGCCGGGTCAATCCGCGTGGCTACACCTTC CASSLGRVNPRGYTF
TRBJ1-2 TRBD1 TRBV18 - TGTGCCAGCTCACCGGACAGGGGGCAATGGGATGGCTACACCTTC CASSPDRGQWDGYTF
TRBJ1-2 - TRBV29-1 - TGCAGCGTTGCCCAGAACTATGGCTACACCTTC CSVAQNYGYTF
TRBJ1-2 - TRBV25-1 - TGTGCCAGCACTGGGGGGGTTGGCTACACCTTC CASTGGVGYTF
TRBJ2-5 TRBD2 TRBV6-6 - TGTGCCAGCAGTCCCCTTACCGGGACTAGCGTAGAGACCCAGTACTTC CASSPLTGTSVETQYF
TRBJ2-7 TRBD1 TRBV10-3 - TGTGCCATCAGTGAGGGCAGGGGGCGTTACGAGCAGTACTTC CAISEGRGRYEQYF
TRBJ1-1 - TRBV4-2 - TGTGCCAGCAGCCAAGAGTCAGTGAACACTGAAGCTTTCTTT CASSQESVNTEAFF
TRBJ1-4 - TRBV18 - TGTGCCAGCTCACCACCGGGGGGGAAACTGTTTTTT CASSPPGGKLFF
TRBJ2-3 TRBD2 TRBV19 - TGTGCCAGTAACCCACTAGCGGGGGGGCAGGCAGATACGCAGTATTTT CASNPLAGGQADTQYF
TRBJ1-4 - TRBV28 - TGTGCCAGCAGTTCCTGGGGGGGCAAGGTAGAAAAACTGTTTTTT CASSSWGGKVEKLFF
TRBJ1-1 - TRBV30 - TGTGCCTACACACAGAACACTGAAGCTTTCTTT CAYTQNTEAFF
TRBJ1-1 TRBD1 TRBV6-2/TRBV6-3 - TGTGCCAGCAGTTACTCGACAGGGATAACTGAAGCTTTCTTT CASSYSTGITEAFF
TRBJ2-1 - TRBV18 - TGTGCCAGCTCACCTCCGCGTACGTTCAATGAGCAGTTCTTC CASSPPRTFNEQFF
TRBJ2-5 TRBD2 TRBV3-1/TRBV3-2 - TGTGCCAGCAGCCAGGCGGGGGGGCGAGAGACCCAGTACTTC CASSQAGGRETQYF
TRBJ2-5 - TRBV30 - TGTGCCTGGAGCGTGAGTGTCTCAGAGACCCAGTACTTC CAWSVSVSETQYF